The sequence of this TCR beta chain was determined in a study of OX40 agonist ivuxolimab in advanced cancers. Libraries were prepared by immunoSEQ multiplex PCR; TCRdb keeps only in-frame clonotypes and omits some of them. The sample lists 83,000 or so clones, 85% to 95% occurring once. The CDR3 totals 15 residues. V shed 5 bases, J shed 8 bases, and the junction held 10 bases outside the gene matches. From germline, CDR1 is SGHTA and CDR2 FQGNSA. This chain connects TRBV7-2 to TRBJ2-1; 9 nucleotides align to TRBD1. This TCR derives from an adult with an advanced solid tumor such as melanoma, head and neck, liver or kidney cancer. The material was CD4+ or CD8+ T cells sorted from blood, obtained in a trial of the OX40 agonist ivuxolimab. Here the CDR3 DNA reads TGTGCCAGCAGCGGACGACAGGGGGTGACGTATGAGCAGTTCTTC. Protein product: CASSGRQGVTYEQFF.